This entry lists 24 T cell receptor beta chains sequenced from one sample in a study of T-cell memory formation after mild COVID-19. TCRdb recomputed calls from the 5' RACE reads with MiXCR, one row per CDR3 protein. Found here are 350,000 or so distinct CDR3 sequences, roughly 13% of them singletons; the top ten hold 20% to 25%. Sequencing was carried out using PBMCs or a T cell subset sorted from them (not recorded which). These TCRs come from a man aged 18 to 30 who had mild COVID-19 (a few samples of this study predate the infection). Cell type and time point are not known.

This clonotype was found a few times. This chain uses TRBV5-1 with TRBJ1-4; 9 bases agree with TRBD1. The V segment lost 3 bases and the J segment 4 bases; nucleotides outside the gene matches: 7. Germline V lookup: CDR1 SGHRS, CDR2 YFSETQ. CDR3 length: 16 residues. CDR3 nucleotide sequence: TGCGCCAGCAGCTGGGAGCCGACAGGGGGTAATGAAAAACTGTTTTTT. Its translation: CASSWEPTGGNEKLFF.

This chain uses TRBV4-1 with TRBJ2-2; D may be TRBD2 (5 bases). The CDR3 extends over 18 amino acids. Between the trimmed V and J ends, which lost 4 bases and 0 bases, there was a span of 18 bases. The germline V gene encodes CDR1 MGHRA and CDR2 YSYEKL. In DNA form, the CDR3 reads TGCGCCAGCAGCCGGACCCGGGAATTGGGTACGAACACCGGGGAGCTGTTTTTT. Residues: CASSRTRELGTNTGELFF.

As concerns this clonotype: It is unclear where the CDR3 begins or ends on the DNA, so no DNA is shown, and the CDR3 is as TCRdb lists it. V gene TRBV5-1 combines with J gene TRBJ2-2. Per the germline V gene, CDR1 is SGHRS and CDR2 is YFSETQ. The CDR3 sequence runs 16 residues, both termini included. The CDR3: CASSLPGVGSGELFFF.

V gene TRBV4-1 combines with J gene TRBJ1-2; no clear D gene. From germline, CDR1 is MGHRA and CDR2 YSYEKL. V lost 0 bases and J lost 5, with 13 bases in between. The CDR3 has 15 amino acids. The CDR3 spells CASSQDGQAEYGYTF. Here the CDR3 DNA reads TGCGCCAGCAGCCAAGACGGCCAGGCCGAGTATGGCTACACCTTC.

This clonotype showed up many times. The CDR3 sequence: CASRLQGPGTPQHF. The CDR3 nucleotides read TGTGCCAGCAGGCTACAGGGGCCCGGGACGCCCCAGCATTTT. The chain joins TRBV12-3 or TRBV12-4 to TRBJ1-5; 7 bases are shared with TRBD1. CDR3 length equals 14 residues. Unmatched junction bases numbered 11, after V lost 6 bases and J lost 9 bases.

This clonotype has just a few counts. V is TRBV7-8 and J is TRBJ2-3; 8 bases fit TRBD2. This CDR3 has 15 amino acids. Germline-derived CDR1 and CDR2 are SGHVS and FQNEAQ. With V trimmed by 3 bases and J by 7 bases, 9 bases remained unmatched. The CDR3 protein is CASSFGLARGYTQYF. DNA of the CDR3: TGTGCCAGCAGCTTCGGACTAGCCCGCGGATATACGCAGTATTTT.

The sample holds a few counts of this clonotype. CDR3 nucleotide sequence: TGCGCCAGCAGAGCGCTCCGGGACATTCAAAAGGAGACCCAGTACTTC. Protein sequence: CASRALRDIQKETQYF. The genes are TRBV10-1 and TRBJ2-5; D is perhaps TRBD1 (6 bases). Deletions cut 6 bases from V and 5 bases from J, with 22 bases between. CDR3 size: 16 residues. Germline CDR1 is WNHNN and CDR2 is SYGVQD (reference sequence).

This clonotype has just a few counts. The chain employs TRBV7-3 and TRBJ2-1; TRBD1 matches at 12 bases. V lost 2 bases to trimming and J lost 8 bases; unmatched junction nucleotides: 4. The CDR3 length is 15 residues. From germline, CDR1 is SGHTA and CDR2 FQGTGA. The CDR3, as DNA: TGTGCCAGCAGCTTATCCGGGACAGGGGGCGATGAGCAGTTCTTC. Amino acids: CASSLSGTGGDEQFF.

The CDR3 loop reads CASSLAGGVGNEQFF. The CDR3 bases are TGTGCCAGCAGCTTAGCAGGGGGCGTTGGCAATGAGCAGTTCTTC. The chain joins TRBV7-2 to TRBJ2-1, with 7 bases aligning to TRBD1. CDR1 and CDR2 (germline): SGHTA, FQGNSA. Germline trimming cut 0 bases from V and 6 bases from J; bases unmatched to any gene: 5. The CDR3 is 15 amino acids. Using reference TRBV7-2 and TRBJ2-1 for the parts outside the CDR3, the full variable domain is GAGVSQSPSNKVTEKGKDVELRCDPISGHTALYWYRQSLGQGLEFLIYFQGNSAPDKSGLPSDRFSAERTGGSVSTLTIQRTQQEDSAVYLCASSLAGGVGNEQFFGPGTRLTVL.

This clonotype occurred many times. The chain carries TRBV5-5 and TRBJ2-3; D not resolved. Germline CDR1 reads SGHKS; CDR2 reads YYEKEE (reference sequence). V shed 0 bases and J shed 3 bases, with 14 bases lying between them. This CDR3 contains 16 residues. CDR3 in DNA: TGTGCCAGCAGCTTGGGCGCGGACGGCATGACAGATACGCAGTATTTT. Its protein product is CASSLGADGMTDTQYF. Based on the CDR3 plus reference TRBV5-5 and TRBJ2-3, the full variable domain is DAGVTQSPTHLIKTRGQQVTLRCSPISGHKSVSWYQQVLGQGPQFIFQYYEKEERGRGNFPDRFSARQFPNYSSELNVNALLLGDSALYLCASSLGADGMTDTQYFGPGTRLTVL.

The table lists this clonotype with a few counts. The rearrangement uses TRBV6-5 and TRBJ2-1; D possibly corresponds to TRBD1 (5 bases). Trimming left V 1 base short and J 3 bases short, with 7 bases between. CDR1 and CDR2 from the germline V gene are MNHEY and SVGAGI. The CDR3 spans 14 residues. CDR3 sequence: CASSYYRGYNEQFF. CDR3 bases: TGTGCCAGCAGTTACTATAGGGGCTACAATGAGCAGTTCTTC.

The chain combines TRBV12-3 or TRBV12-4 with TRBJ2-5; a weak D match, TRBD2 (5 bases). This CDR3 is 14 amino acids long. Between the trimmed V and J ends, which lost 6 bases and 7 bases, there was a span of 18 bases. The CDR3 sequence: CASRLREAWGTQYF. In DNA form, the CDR3 reads TGTGCCAGCAGGCTTCGGGAAGCCTGGGGGACCCAGTACTTC.

The rearrangement links TRBV7-8 to TRBJ2-3; 9 nucleotides line up with TRBD2. Trimming removed 3 bases from V and 4 bases from J; junction bases left unmatched: 17. CDR1 SGHVS and CDR2 FQNEAQ come from the germline V gene. This CDR3 spans 19 amino acids. CDR3 amino acids: CASSFQLAGSPLSADTQYF. CDR3 in DNA: TGTGCCAGCAGCTTCCAGCTAGCGGGGAGTCCCCTCAGCGCAGATACGCAGTATTTT.

The chain employs TRBV6-5 and TRBJ1-5; TRBD1 might be the D (6 bases). In germline, CDR1 is MNHEY, CDR2 SVGAGI. The CDR3 covers 14 residues. Trimming removed 7 bases from V and 4 bases from J, with 14 bases in between. Written as DNA, the CDR3 is TGTGCCAGCAAACCCGGGACAAAGAATCAGCCCCAGCATTTT. It encodes CASKPGTKNQPQHF.

This CDR3 reads CASSHKGDTQYF. The DNA for the CDR3 is TGTGCCAGCAGCCATAAGGGGGATACGCAGTATTTT. V is TRBV5-6 and J is TRBJ2-3; D possibly corresponds to TRBD1 (5 bases). Germline V gene sequence: CDR1 SGHDT, CDR2 YYEEEE. Trimming cost V 4 bases and J 6 bases, with 9 bases left between them. CDR3 length equals 12 residues.

In the case of this clonotype: A much larger clone differs from this one at a single base, so this may be a read error. The chain carries TRBV4-1 and TRBJ1-1; D is undetermined. Trimming stripped 0 bases from V and 1 base from J, with 6 bases between. Germline loops: CDR1 MGHRA, CDR2 YSYEKL. The CDR3 consists of 14 residues. This chain's CDR3 is CASSQEMGNTEAFF. CDR3 nucleotides: TGCGCCAGCAGCCAAGAGATGGGGAACACTGAAGCTTTCTTT.

This clonotype came up a few times. The gene calls are TRBV6-2 or TRBV6-3 and TRBJ2-2, with 8 bases identical to TRBD2. V lost 3 bases, J lost 6 bases, and 9 bases stayed unmatched. Germline CDR1 MNHEY, CDR2 SVGEGT. The CDR3 loop spans 16 amino acids. CDR3 nucleotides: TGTGCCAGCAGTTATCCGGGGGGGGGCTCGGCCGGGGAGCTGTTTTTT. Encoded protein: CASSYPGGGSAGELFF.

The chain couples TRBV5-5 to TRBJ1-1, with D uncertain. Between the trimmed V and J ends, which lost 4 bases and 3 bases, there was a span of 16 bases. CDR1 is SGHKS, CDR2 YYEKEE, per germline (reference sequence). The CDR3 totals 15 residues. The CDR3 protein is CASSTAAEGYTEAFF. The CDR3 bases are TGTGCCAGCAGCACCGCGGCAGAGGGATACACTGAAGCTTTCTTT.

This clonotype was seen a handful of times. V usage is TRBV7-2 and J usage is TRBJ2-2; no firm D call. The germline gives CDR1 SGHTA, CDR2 FQGNSA. The length of the CDR3 is 16 residues. The ends were cut back, 5 bases at V and 1 base at J, with 14 bases in the middle. The CDR3 sequence is CASSRAGRMNTGELFF. The CDR3 nucleotides are TGTGCCAGCAGCCGAGCCGGGCGGATGAACACCGGGGAGCTGTTTTTT.

This clonotype was seen a handful of times. V and J are TRBV6-4 and TRBJ2-2; 13 bases line up with TRBD2. The germline V gene has CDR1 MRHNA and CDR2 SNTAGT. The CDR3 length is 15 residues. The trim removed 5 bases at V and 6 bases at J, leaving 3 bases unmatched. The CDR3, as DNA: TGTGCCAGCAGTCCGGGACTAGCGGGACCCGGGGAGCTGTTTTTT. It is translated as CASSPGLAGPGELFF.

The rearrangement uses TRBV7-6 and TRBJ2-3; 7 bases are shared with TRBD1. V dropped 0 bases and J dropped 4; count of bases not matched to a gene: 4. Germline CDR1 SGHVS, CDR2 FNYEAQ. This CDR3 contains 15 residues. The CDR3 loop reads CASSLAVDRPDTQYF. CDR3 nucleotide sequence: TGTGCCAGCAGCTTAGCGGTGGACAGGCCAGATACGCAGTATTTT. Variable domain in full (rest from reference TRBV7-6 and TRBJ2-3): GAGVSQSPRYKVTKRGQDVALRCDPISGHVSLYWYRQALGQGPEFLTYFNYEAQQDKSGLPNDRFSAERPEGSISTLTIQRTEQRDSAMYRCASSLAVDRPDTQYFGPGTRLTVL.

The rearrangement links TRBV29-1 to TRBJ1-2, with D possibly being TRBD1 (5 bases). From germline, CDR1 is SQVTM and CDR2 ANQGSEA. The CDR3 consists of 13 residues. With 6 bases removed from V and 3 bases from J, the gap between germline ends came to 14 bases. CDR3 amino acids: CSVADMEDYGYTF. DNA of the CDR3: TGCAGCGTCGCGGACATGGAGGACTATGGCTACACCTTC.

Of note for this clonotype: Without the conserved terminal phenylalanine or tryptophan, this CDR3 likely stems from a read error. The chain employs TRBV5-1 and TRBJ2-7; 11 bases agree with TRBD2. CDR1 and CDR2 from the germline V gene are SGHRS and YFSETQ. With 3 bases clipped from V and 2 bases from J, the junction kept 1 base outside the gene matches. This CDR3 spans 14 amino acids. The CDR3 region is CASSSTSGTYEQYI. As DNA, the CDR3 is TGCGCCAGCAGCTCGACTAGCGGGACCTACGAGCAGTACATC.

This clonotype turned up a few times. V gene TRBV12-3 or TRBV12-4 combines with J gene TRBJ2-2; TRBD1 might be the D (6 bases). This CDR3 contains 14 residues. Trimming stripped 5 bases from V and 6 bases from J, with 13 bases between. CDR3 nucleotides: TGTGCCAGCAGTAGCGCACAGGGATCCGGGGAGCTGTTTTTT. It translates to CASSSAQGSGELFF.